The 7 T cell receptor beta chains presented below share a single source sample, sequenced in a study of Graves' ophthalmopathy and Graves' hyperthyroidism. From RNA, the CDR3 regions of TCR beta chains were amplified and sequenced. Scientists carried out first-round RT-PCR using HTBI primers and then a second-round multiplex PCR. Using its own MiXCR run on the multiplex PCR reads, TCRdb lists one record per CDR3 protein. This sample has about 1.2 million distinct CDR3 sequences, with about two fifths found just once. The sample was peripheral blood or thyroid tissue (not recorded which). The receptors originated from an adult man with Graves' hyperthyroidism.

The rearrangement joins TRBV7-8 to TRBJ1-3, with a tentative D call TRBD1 (5 bases). This CDR3 has 12 residues. Per germline, CDR1 SGHVS and CDR2 FQNEAQ. V was pared by 6 bases and J by 9 bases, with 12 bases between. This chain's CDR3 is CASRSGGGTIYF. In nucleotides, the CDR3 is TGTGCCAGCAGGTCTGGGGGGGGCACCATATATTTT.

This clonotype has at least ten counts. The rearrangement joins TRBV6-5 to TRBJ1-2; 8 bases are shared with TRBD1. The CDR3 has 15 amino acids. Germline loops: CDR1 MNHEY, CDR2 SVGAGI. The J segment lost 7 bases and the V segment lost 0 bases, leaving 7 bases of the junction unmatched. The CDR3 reads CASSYSDRGWSGYTF. Written as DNA, the CDR3 is TGTGCCAGCAGTTACTCCGACAGGGGTTGGAGTGGCTACACCTTC.

The chain links TRBV29-1 to TRBJ2-5; D unclear. CDR3 size: 12 residues. The V end was cut by 0 bases, the J end by 5 bases, with 7 bases between. Germline CDR1 SQVTM, CDR2 ANQGSEA. For the CDR3, the DNA is TGCAGCGTTGAAGATAAGCCGGAGACCCAGTACTTC. It translates to CSVEDKPETQYF.

In its sample, this clonotype was seen many times. This chain connects TRBV7-3 to TRBJ2-7; 10 bases are shared with TRBD1. V shed 5 bases, J shed 7 bases, and the junction held 11 bases outside the gene matches. Germline-derived CDR1 and CDR2 are SGHTA and FQGTGA. The CDR3 runs 15 residues. The CDR3, as DNA: TGTGCCAGCAGCCAGGGACAGGGGAGGAAACGGGAGCAGTACTTC. It specifies CASSQGQGRKREQYF.

This chain links TRBV7-9 with TRBJ2-7; 15 positions agree with TRBD2. V shed 3 bases, J shed 3 bases, and the junction held 3 bases outside the gene matches. Per germline, CDR1 SEHNR and CDR2 FQNEAQ (reference sequence). The CDR3 consists of 16 residues. CDR3 nucleotide sequence: TGTGCCAGCAGCTTGGGGACTAGCGGGAGGATCTACGAGCAGTACTTC. This codes for CASSLGTSGRIYEQYF.

This clonotype was counted many times. The chain is built from TRBV7-2 and TRBJ1-4, with D possibly matching TRBD1 (6 bases). Trimming removed 2 bases from V and 6 bases from J, with 10 bases in between. The CDR3 runs 14 residues. CDR1 and CDR2 from the germline V gene are SGHTA and FQGNSA. DNA for the CDR3: TGTGCCAGCAGCTTACGACAGGATTATGAAAAACTGTTTTTT. This translates into CASSLRQDYEKLFF.

This clonotype was seen repeatedly, ten times or more. V usage is TRBV2 and J usage is TRBJ2-5; D call uncertain. Germline CDR1 reads SNHLY; CDR2 reads FYNNEI. This CDR3 has 15 amino acids. V was clipped by 5 bases and J by 0 bases, with 13 bases between them. CDR3 nucleotide sequence: TGTGCCAGCAGTTCACAGAAATTGTACCAAGAGACCCAGTACTTC. This sequence encodes CASSSQKLYQETQYF.